This T cell receptor beta chain was captured in a study of CD8 T cells in Susac syndrome. Points from the study as a whole: In its TCR sequencing and HLA analysis, the study acknowledged that the number of individuals was relatively small.

Reverse transcription of roughly 0.5 to 1 ug RNA was carried out with random hexamers. TCR beta CDR3 was amplified by immunoSEQ covering 54 Vbeta and 13 Jbeta. In TCRdb, the immunoSEQ multiplex PCR reads were re-called with MiXCR into one record per CDR3 protein. The sample holds about 300,000 distinct CDR3 sequences; 89% are singletons and the top ten take around 0.2%. Sequencing targeted TCR beta in blood CD8+ and CD4+ T cells. The study used treatment-naive patients who had stable or active relapsing-remitting disease as multiple sclerosis controls. Remarks on this clonotype: The antigen is not known.

Input material: CD8+ T cells from PBMCs. The clonotype was recovered from a human donor with multiple sclerosis.

CDR3 DNA: TGTGCCATCAGTGGTGGACAGGGGACCCACGAGCAGTACTTC. Translating gives CAISGGQGTHEQYF. V gene TRBV10-3 combines with J gene TRBJ2-7, with TRBD1 matching 9 bases. This CDR3 has 14 residues. V was clipped by 4 bases and J by 5 bases; unmatched bases: 6. Germline CDR1 ENHRY, CDR2 SYGVKD.